The clone carrying this T cell receptor (beta chain) has a handful of counts. Its antigen is unknown. The data stem from a study of response to subunit inactivated influenza vaccine. Study observations and caveats: Researchers suggested that each seasonal influenza vaccination recruits few new T cells.

TCRdb ran MiXCR on the RT-PCR reads and lists one entry per CDR3 protein. The sample lists about half a million distinct CDR3 sequences; approximately 9.9% were seen once. The TCR was taken from a man in his fifties or sixties who received an inactivated influenza vaccine. The sample here was PBMCs from blood, taken about 40 days after vaccination.

Written as DNA, the CDR3 is TGTGCCAGCAGTCCCGGGACTAGCGGTATTGAGCAGTTCTTC. Its translation: CASSPGTSGIEQFF. The rearrangement joins TRBV27 to TRBJ2-1; 11 positions match TRBD2. The germline V gene has CDR1 MNHEY and CDR2 SMNVEV (reference sequence). This CDR3 comprises 14 residues. The V gene end was trimmed by 5 bases and the J gene end by 9 bases; junction bases not matched to a gene: 6.